These T cell receptor beta chains were read from a single sample in a study of blood T cell repertoires in COVID-19. Clones were sequenced by immunoSEQ multiplex PCR, and TCRdb holds only the in-frame ones, with some missing. The repertoire holds under 12,000 clones, with approximately 84% as singletons. Sequenced input: peripheral blood. Every receptor here comes from a man aged 45-65 years with active COVID-19. The CDR3 runs from the conserved cysteine through the conserved F or W. The order of the fields is clone size, V gene, J gene, D gene, CDR3 length, CDR3 DNA, CDR3 protein. A D gene is named only where the DNA matches it firmly. The size field is filled for only some rows; it gives once, few, many or a size class.

>.|TRBV9|TRBJ1-3|.|15
TGTGCCAGCAGCGTACTCGGAGACTCTGGAAACACCATATATTTT
CASSVLGDSGNTIYF
>.|TRBV10-2|TRBJ1-5|.|13
TGCGCCAGCTGGGGAGAGGGCAATCAGCCCCAGCATTTT
CASWGEGNQPQHF
>.|TRBV2|TRBJ1-1|.|13
TGTGCCAGCAGTGAAGGAGTCGTACCTGAAGCTTTCTTT
CASSEGVVPEAFF
>.|TRBV11-2|TRBJ1-4|TRBD1|14
TGTGCCAGCAGCTTGACAGGGACTAATGAAAAACTGTTTTTT
CASSLTGTNEKLFF
>.|TRBV7-9|TRBJ2-7|TRBD2|15
TGTGCCAGCAGCCAAACTAGCGGGAGGGCCTACGAGCAGTACTTC
CASSQTSGRAYEQYF
>.|TRBV7-9|TRBJ2-3|.|19
TGTGCCAGCAGCTTAGCACTAGCCCGAGAGGCGACTAGCACAGATACGCAGTATTTT
CASSLALAREATSTDTQYF
>.|TRBV28|TRBJ1-2|.|12
TGTGCCAGCAGTGCAGGGTGGAATGGCTACACCTTC
CASSAGWNGYTF
>.|TRBV4-2|TRBJ2-1|.|14
TGTGCCAGCAGCCAATCTTTCTCCTACAATGAGCAGTTCTTC
CASSQSFSYNEQFF
>once|TRBV15|TRBJ2-5|.|15
TGTGCCACCAGCAGATCTTCAGACTATGCTGGGACCCAGTACTTC
CATSRSSDYAGTQYF
>.|TRBV6-2/TRBV6-3|TRBJ2-3|.|18
TGTGCCAGCAGTTACCCCTTGGCGGCCCCCGGAAGCACAGATACGCAGTATTTT
CASSYPLAAPGSTDTQYF
>.|TRBV5-1|TRBJ2-3|TRBD2|15
TGCGCCAGCAGCTGGACTAGCGGGAGTACAGATACGCAGTATTTT
CASSWTSGSTDTQYF
>few|TRBV6-2/TRBV6-3|TRBJ2-1|TRBD2|17
TGTGCCAGCAGTTACCGTATAGCGGGAGGGGTCTACAATGAGCAGTTCTTC
CASSYRIAGGVYNEQFF
>.|TRBV19|TRBJ2-7|TRBD1|15
TGTGCCAGTAGTTTTCAGGGGGAAAACTCCTACGAGCAGTACTTC
CASSFQGENSYEQYF
>.|TRBV5-1|TRBJ2-4|TRBD2|17
TGCGCCAGCAGCTCGGGACTAGCGGGAGCCAGGGGGGACATTCAGTACTTC
CASSSGLAGARGDIQYF
>.|TRBV14|TRBJ2-7|.|15
TGTGCCAGCAGCCAAACTAGCTTATTCTCCTACGAGCAGTACTTC
CASSQTSLFSYEQYF
>.|TRBV30|TRBJ2-1|TRBD2|18
TGTGCCTGGAGTGTAGCTAGCGGGAGGCCGGGGTGTAACAATGAGCAGTTCTTC
CAWSVASGRPGCNNEQFF
>once|TRBV7-9|TRBJ2-7|.|12
TGTGCCAGCAGCCAAGGGGGCTACGAGCAGTACTTC
CASSQGGYEQYF
>.|TRBV20-1|TRBJ2-3|TRBD2|17
TGCAGTGCTAGTTCGACTAGCGGGGAGGTTTGGGGGGATACGCAGTATTTT
CSASSTSGEVWGDTQYF
>.|TRBV24-1|TRBJ2-1|.|11
TGTGCCACCAGTGATAGTAGTGAGCAGTTCTTC
CATSDSSEQFF
>.|TRBV4-2|TRBJ2-3|.|14
TGTGCCAGCAGCCGCCGGTCAGGGCCAGATACGCAGTATTTT
CASSRRSGPDTQYF
>medium-sized|TRBV28|TRBJ1-4|.|14
TGTGCCAGCAGTTTAAAGGGGAGGAATGAAAAACTGTTTTTT
CASSLKGRNEKLFF
>.|TRBV2|TRBJ2-2|.|17
TGTGCCAGCAGTGAAGCCTACCGTGGTGGGGCTACCGGGGAGCTGTTTTTT
CASSEAYRGGATGELFF
>medium-sized|TRBV28|TRBJ2-7|TRBD2|14
TGTGCCAGCAGTGAGCTAGCGGGAACCTACGAGCAGTACTTC
CASSELAGTYEQYF
>few|TRBV6-5|TRBJ2-3|TRBD1|15
TGTGCCAGCAGCGGACAGGGTTATTCCACAGATACGCAGTATTTT
CASSGQGYSTDTQYF
>.|TRBV29-1|TRBJ2-1|TRBD2|16
TGCAGCGTCCTGGGGGGGACTAGCGGGAGGGCGTATGAGCAGTTCTTC
CSVLGGTSGRAYEQFF
>once|TRBV19|TRBJ2-2|TRBD2|17
TGTGCCAGCCTCGGACTAGCGGGAGGTTCGAACACCGGGGAGCTGTTTTTT
CASLGLAGGSNTGELFF
>.|TRBV9|TRBJ1-1|.|12
TGTGCCAGCAGCGTAGGAGAAACTGAAGCTTTCTTT
CASSVGETEAFF
>.|TRBV15|TRBJ2-7|TRBD2|14
TGTGCCACCAGCAGGGGACTAGCGGCTCCCGAGCAGTACTTC
CATSRGLAAPEQYF
>.|TRBV25-1|TRBJ2-3|TRBD2|18
TGTGCCAGCAGTGACATTGGACTAGCGGAGGGTGGCACAGATACGCAGTATTTT
CASSDIGLAEGGTDTQYF
>.|TRBV27|TRBJ2-7|.|15
TGTGCCAGCAGTTTATATGCAGCGCGACCCTACGAGCAGTACTTC
CASSLYAARPYEQYF
>.|TRBV19|TRBJ2-5|TRBD1|13
TGTGCCAGTAGGGGACAGTACCAAGAGACCCAGTACTTC
CASRGQYQETQYF
>once|TRBV9|TRBJ2-5|.|17
TGTGCCAGCAGCGTTTCCAGGGGAACGGGGCTCCAAGAGACCCAGTACTTC
CASSVSRGTGLQETQYF
>few|TRBV12-3/TRBV12-4|TRBJ1-2|.|12
TGTGCCAGCAGCCCGGACAGCTATGGCTACACCTTC
CASSPDSYGYTF
>.|TRBV6-2/TRBV6-3|TRBJ2-2|TRBD2|16
TGTGCCAGCAGTTCGGGACTAGCGGCGAACACCGGGGAGCTGTTTTTT
CASSSGLAANTGELFF
>medium-sized|TRBV4-1|TRBJ2-1|TRBD1|19
TGCGCCAGCAGCCAAGCGTCCCTAGGGGGCTTCAGCTCCTACAATGAGCAGTTCTTC
CASSQASLGGFSSYNEQFF
>.|TRBV28|TRBJ2-1|TRBD2|17
TGTGCCACCGCGGCGGAGGCTACTAGCGGGAGGGCCGGTGAGCAGTTCTTC
CATAAEATSGRAGEQFF
>.|TRBV4-2|TRBJ2-7|TRBD2|16
TGTGCCAGCAGCCAAGACTGGACTAGCGGGAGCTACGAGCAGTACTTC
CASSQDWTSGSYEQYF
>.|TRBV27|TRBJ2-7|.|14
TGTGCCAGCAGTCCCGACAGGTCCGGGTACGAGCAGTACTTC
CASSPDRSGYEQYF
>.|TRBV10-1|TRBJ2-3|TRBD2|16
TGCGCCAGCAGTGAGATAGCGGGAGGGCCCACAGATACGCAGTATTTT
CASSEIAGGPTDTQYF
>.|TRBV5-6|TRBJ1-3|.|14
TGTGCCAGCAGCTTTCTCCCTTCTGGAAACACCATATATTTT
CASSFLPSGNTIYF
>.|TRBV18|TRBJ1-1|.|16
TGTGCCAGCTCCCCCTCGAGGGTCGGGAAGAACACTGAAGCTTTCTTT
CASSPSRVGKNTEAFF
>.|TRBV29-1|TRBJ2-7|.|15
TGCAGCGTTGACGAGGGACTGAACCCAACCTACGAGCAGTACTTC
CSVDEGLNPTYEQYF
>.|TRBV4-2|TRBJ2-1|TRBD2|16
TGTGCCAGCAGCCAAGTCACTAGCGGGAGCTGGAATGAGCAGTTCTTC
CASSQVTSGSWNEQFF
>.|TRBV2|TRBJ2-1|.|15
TGTGCCAGCAGTGAACGGGCAGGGTTGTACAATGAGCAGTTCTTC
CASSERAGLYNEQFF
>.|TRBV9|TRBJ2-1|TRBD2|15
TGTGCCAGCAGCGCATCCGGGACTAGCAACAATGAGCAGTTCTTC
CASSASGTSNNEQFF